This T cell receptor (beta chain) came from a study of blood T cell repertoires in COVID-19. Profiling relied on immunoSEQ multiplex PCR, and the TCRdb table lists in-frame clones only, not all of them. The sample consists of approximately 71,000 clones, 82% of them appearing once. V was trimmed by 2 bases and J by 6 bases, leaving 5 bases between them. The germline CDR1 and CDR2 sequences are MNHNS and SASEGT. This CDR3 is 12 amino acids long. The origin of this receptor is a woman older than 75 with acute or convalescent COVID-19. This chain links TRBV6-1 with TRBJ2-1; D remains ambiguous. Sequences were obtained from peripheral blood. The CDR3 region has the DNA TGTGCCAGCAGTGAATCGGGCAATGAGCAGTTCTTC. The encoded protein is CASSESGNEQFF.